This TCR beta chain is drawn from a study of early T cells in non-severe SARS-CoV-2 infection (dated by TCRdb to the early 2020s). At the level of the whole study: Because TCR sequencing relied on bulk RNA taken from unsorted whole blood, pairing of alpha and beta chains was not possible. What the work shows at the level of the full study, not this receptor alone: VDJdb matching was skewed toward anti-spike CD8 responses and likely underestimated virus-specific expansions by missing private and CD4 specificities.

This clonotype was seen repeatedly, ten times or more. Its antigen has not been determined. Nothing much larger sits one base from this clone, and base qualities are not available. A case-control design nested within a healthcare worker cohort in London, UK, was used, with weekly nasopharyngeal swab PCR tests and blood sampling performed. Between 23 and 31 March 2020, the week of the UK lockdown, healthcare workers were enrolled and then followed up weekly for as long as 16 weeks. Libraries were built with 5' RACE. The data were produced on a NextSeq 500. Unique molecular identifiers were attached to individual cDNA molecules in the TCR library protocol so that sequencing error and PCR bias could be corrected. Both TCR alpha and beta chains were sequenced, and tight co-correlation was observed between alpha and beta sequence abundances in each sample. The authors' analysis ran thus. Decombinator V4 was used to perform V gene, J gene and CDR3 annotation of TCR sequences. Expanded TCRs were defined as changing significantly between any two time points under a Poisson model with p below 0.0001. TCR abundances were normalised to the total number of TCRs sequenced in each sample and reported as counts per million. MAIT TCRs were defined by TRAV1-2 paired with TRAJ12, TRAJ20 or TRAJ33, and iNKT TCRs by TRAV10 paired with TRAJ18. A search of VDJdb, accessed on 1 November 2021, was run for TCRs annotated to CMV, EBV and SARS-CoV-2, with TCRs annotated for multiple antigens excluded. Starting from the raw public reads, TCRdb applied fastp trimming at Q25, assembled clones with MiXCR and retained in-frame beta chains. Each entry merges the rows of one CDR3 protein and shows their most common DNA and genes. These V and J calls derive from TCRdb rather than the authors' analysis. This sample lists around 53,000 distinct CDR3 sequences; 6.5% to 9.5% were detected once. 5.8% of the sample comes from the top ten.

The CDR3 sequence holds 12 residues, the cysteine and phenylalanine included. The only DNA kept is the CDR3, 36 bases in frame from the first base. V is pared back by 10 bases and J by 6 bases, with 12 bases lying between the germline termini. The germline V gene supplies CDR1 KGHDR and CDR2 SFDVKD. In this chain, TRBV24-1 is recombined with TRBJ2-1; perhaps TRBD2 is the D gene, with 6 bases matching. The clonotype originates from an adult who was a healthcare worker with PCR-confirmed SARS-CoV-2 infection or an uninfected control (not recorded which). Sequenced material: whole blood. This receptor has the CDR3 CATKGLTNEQFF. The DNA is TGTGCCACGAAGGGACTCACCAATGAGCAGTTCTTC.